The 5 T cell receptor beta chains below come from one sample, sequenced in a study of T cells in women clearing cervical HPV infection. Here immunoSEQ multiplex PCR was the method, and the copy in TCRdb shows in-frame clones only, minus some. The repertoire table contains some 20,000 clones. Sequencing was done on a sample of blood buffy coat. The source is a woman between 18 and 75 years old with a cervical HPV16 infection that either progressed to CIN3+ or cleared (not recorded which).

This clone ranks as medium-sized (0.01 to 0.1%) in terms of frequency. The CDR3 goes on 3 residues after the read ends, and that part is filled in from the germline J gene. The chain uses TRBV7-3 and TRBJ2-3; 8 positions agree with TRBD1. Trimming cost V 6 bases and J 4 bases; bases outside gene matches: 9. CDR1 SGHTA and CDR2 FQGTGA come from the germline V gene. The CDR3 has 15 residues. CDR3 sequence reads: CASRRTGLLSDTQYF. The covered CDR3 bases are TGTGCCAGCAGGCGGACAGGGTTGCTTTCAGATACG.

Remarks on this clone: The read terminates 3 residues before the CDR3 end, so the remaining end is supplied by the germline J gene. This chain links TRBV6-2 or TRBV6-3 with TRBJ1-2, with D unresolved. V gave up 0 bases and J gave up 1 base, with 12 bases separating them. The CDR3 is made up of 16 amino acids. The germline gives CDR1 MNHEY, CDR2 SVGEGT. CDR3 DNA (partial): TGTGCCAGCAGTTACTCGCGCCCGACTGATAACTATGGC. The encoded protein is CASSYSRPTDNYG. Given in full, the CDR3 is CASSYSRPTDNYGYTF.

As for this clone: The CDR3 goes on 3 residues after the read ends, and that part is filled in from the germline J gene. The rearrangement links TRBV30 to TRBJ1-2; D gene ambiguous. The CDR3 runs to 14 residues. CDR1 GTSNPN and CDR2 SVGIG come from the germline V gene (reference sequence). The CDR3 DNA, read in part, is TGTGCCTGGAGTGTAAGGTGGTGGGCCACCGAC. Protein product: CAWSVRWWATD. The CDR3 in its entirety is CAWSVRWWATDYTF.

Turning to this clone: The missing CDR3 end, 3 residues past where the read stops, is filled in from the germline J gene. The genes are TRBV5-1 and TRBJ1-6; D ambiguous. This CDR3 has 15 residues. CDR1 SGHRS and CDR2 YFSETQ come from the germline V gene. Trimming cost V 5 bases and J 5 bases, with 14 bases left between them. This CDR3 is CASRPEALDNSPLHF. The covered CDR3 bases are TGCGCCAGCAGACCTGAGGCTCTAGATAATTCACCC.

To note about this clone: The read terminates 3 residues before the CDR3 end, so the remaining end is supplied by the germline J gene. V is TRBV5-6 and J is TRBJ1-1; TRBD1 might be the D (6 bases). Germline CDR1 and CDR2: SGHDT and YYEEEE. The CDR3 totals 13 residues. This chain's CDR3 is CASSRWDTEGAFF. Partial CDR3 DNA: TGTGCCAGCAGCCGGTGGGACACCGAGGGA.